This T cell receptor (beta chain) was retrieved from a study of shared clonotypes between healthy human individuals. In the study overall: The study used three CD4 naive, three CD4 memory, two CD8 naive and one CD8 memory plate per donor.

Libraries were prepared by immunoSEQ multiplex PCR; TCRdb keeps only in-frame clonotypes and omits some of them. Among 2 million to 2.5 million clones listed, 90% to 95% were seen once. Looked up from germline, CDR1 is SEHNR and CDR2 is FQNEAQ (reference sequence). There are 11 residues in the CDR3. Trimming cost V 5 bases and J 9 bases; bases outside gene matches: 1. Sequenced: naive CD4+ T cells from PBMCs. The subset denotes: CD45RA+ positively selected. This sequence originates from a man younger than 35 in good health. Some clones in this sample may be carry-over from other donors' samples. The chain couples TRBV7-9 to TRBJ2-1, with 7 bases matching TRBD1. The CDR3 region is CASSDRVEQFF. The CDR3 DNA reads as TGTGCCAGCAGCGACAGGGTTGAGCAGTTCTTC. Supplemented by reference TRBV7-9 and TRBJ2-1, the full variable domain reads DTGVSQNPRHKITKRGQNVTFRCDPISEHNRLYWYRQTLGQGPEFLTYFQNEAQLEKSRLLSDRFSAERPKGSFSTLEIQRTEQGDSAMYLCASSDRVEQFFGPGTRLTVL.